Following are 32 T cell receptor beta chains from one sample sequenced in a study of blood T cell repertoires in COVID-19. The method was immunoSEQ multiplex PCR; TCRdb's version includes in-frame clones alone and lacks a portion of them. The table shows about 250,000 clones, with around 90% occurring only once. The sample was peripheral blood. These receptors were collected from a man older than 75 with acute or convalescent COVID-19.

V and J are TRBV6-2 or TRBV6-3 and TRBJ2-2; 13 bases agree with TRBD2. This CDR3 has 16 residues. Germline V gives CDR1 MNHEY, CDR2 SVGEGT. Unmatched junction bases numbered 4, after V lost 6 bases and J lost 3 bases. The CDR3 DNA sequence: TGTGCCAGCAGCCTTGGACTAGCGGGAGACACCGGGGAGCTGTTTTTT. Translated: CASSLGLAGDTGELFF.

The CDR3 region is CASSLVETQETQYF. CDR3 coding DNA: TGTGCCAGCAGCTTAGTAGAGACTCAAGAGACCCAGTACTTC. The chain recombines TRBV7-6 with TRBJ2-5, with no clear D. This CDR3 has 14 amino acids. V was pared by 1 base and J by 2 bases, with 8 bases between. Germline CDR1 SGHVS, CDR2 FNYEAQ.

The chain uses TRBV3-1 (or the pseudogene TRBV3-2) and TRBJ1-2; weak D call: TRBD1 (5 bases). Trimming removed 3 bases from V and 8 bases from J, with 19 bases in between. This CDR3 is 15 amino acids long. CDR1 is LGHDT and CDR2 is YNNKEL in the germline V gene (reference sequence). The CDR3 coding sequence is TGTGCCAGCAGCCAGGGTCTGGAAGGGACTTTGGGCTACACCTTC. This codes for CASSQGLEGTLGYTF.

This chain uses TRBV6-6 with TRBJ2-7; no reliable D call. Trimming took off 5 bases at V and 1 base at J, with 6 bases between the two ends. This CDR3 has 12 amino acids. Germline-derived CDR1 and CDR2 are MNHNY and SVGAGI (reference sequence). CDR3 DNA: TGTGCCAGCAGTACCCGGTCCTACGAGCAGTACTTC. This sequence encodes CASSTRSYEQYF.

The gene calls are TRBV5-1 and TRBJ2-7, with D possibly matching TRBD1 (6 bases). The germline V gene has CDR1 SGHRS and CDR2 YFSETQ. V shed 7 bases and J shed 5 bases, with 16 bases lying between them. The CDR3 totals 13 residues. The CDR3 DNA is TGCGCCAGCGCCAGTGGGACATTCAACGAGCAGTACTTC. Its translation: CASASGTFNEQYF. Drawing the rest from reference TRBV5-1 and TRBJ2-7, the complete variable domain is KAGVTQTPRYLIKTRGQQVTLSCSPISGHRSVSWYQQTPGQGLQFLFEYFSETQRNKGNFPGRFSGRQFSNSRSEMNVSTLELGDSALYLCASASGTFNEQYFGPGTRLTVT.

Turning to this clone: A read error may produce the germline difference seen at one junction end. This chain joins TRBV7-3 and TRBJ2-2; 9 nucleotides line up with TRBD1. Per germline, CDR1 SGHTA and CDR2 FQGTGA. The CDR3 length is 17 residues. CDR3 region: CASSLTTGTGKNGELFF. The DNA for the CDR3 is TGTGCCAGCAGCCTAACTACCGGGACAGGGAAGAACGGGGAGCTGTTTTTT.

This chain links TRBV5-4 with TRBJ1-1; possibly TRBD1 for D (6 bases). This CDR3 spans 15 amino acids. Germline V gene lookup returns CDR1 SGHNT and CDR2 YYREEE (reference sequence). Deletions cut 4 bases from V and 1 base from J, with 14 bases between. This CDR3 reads CASSPRGTPNTEAFF. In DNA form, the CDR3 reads TGTGCCAGCAGCCCTCGAGGGACACCGAACACTGAAGCTTTCTTT.

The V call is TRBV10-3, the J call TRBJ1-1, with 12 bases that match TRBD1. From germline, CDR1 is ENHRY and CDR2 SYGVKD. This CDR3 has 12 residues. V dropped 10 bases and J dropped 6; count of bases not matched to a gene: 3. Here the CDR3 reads CATGQGAAEAFF. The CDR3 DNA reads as TGTGCCACGGGACAGGGGGCGGCTGAAGCTTTCTTT.

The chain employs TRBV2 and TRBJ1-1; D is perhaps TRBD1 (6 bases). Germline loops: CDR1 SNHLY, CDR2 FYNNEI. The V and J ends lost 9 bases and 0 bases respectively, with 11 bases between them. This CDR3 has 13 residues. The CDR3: CASQQGMNTEAFF. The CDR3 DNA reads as TGTGCCAGTCAACAGGGCATGAACACTGAAGCTTTCTTT.

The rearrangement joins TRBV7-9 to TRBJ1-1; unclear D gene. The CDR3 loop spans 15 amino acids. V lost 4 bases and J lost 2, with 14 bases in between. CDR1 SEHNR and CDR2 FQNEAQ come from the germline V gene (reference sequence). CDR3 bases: TGTGCCAGCAGCTCCTCGGGAGGAGGAAACACTGAAGCTTTCTTT. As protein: CASSSSGGGNTEAFF.

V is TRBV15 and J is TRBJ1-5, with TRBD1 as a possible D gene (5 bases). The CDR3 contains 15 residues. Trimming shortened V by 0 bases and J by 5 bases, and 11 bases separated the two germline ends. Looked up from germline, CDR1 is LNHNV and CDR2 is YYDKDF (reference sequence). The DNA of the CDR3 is TGTGCCACCAGCAGAGATGGGGGGACCGATCAGCCCCAGCATTTT. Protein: CATSRDGGTDQPQHF.

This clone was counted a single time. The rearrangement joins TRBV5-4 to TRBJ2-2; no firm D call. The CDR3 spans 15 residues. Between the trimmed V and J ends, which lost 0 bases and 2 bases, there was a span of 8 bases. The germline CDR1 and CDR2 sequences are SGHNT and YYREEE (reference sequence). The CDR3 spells CASSLATGNTGELFF. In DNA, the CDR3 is TGTGCCAGCAGCTTGGCCACGGGTAACACCGGGGAGCTGTTTTTT.

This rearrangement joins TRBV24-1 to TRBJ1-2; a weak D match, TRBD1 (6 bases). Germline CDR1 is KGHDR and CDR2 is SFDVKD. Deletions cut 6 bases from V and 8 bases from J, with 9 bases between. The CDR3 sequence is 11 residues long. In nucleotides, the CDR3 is TGTGCCACCAGTCAGGGGAAAGGCTACACCTTC. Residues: CATSQGKGYTF.

The CDR3 coding sequence is TGTGCCAGCAGGGAGCGGGGTCTCCAAAACGAGCAGTACTTC. Translating gives CASRERGLQNEQYF. This chain connects TRBV27 to TRBJ2-7; 7 bases agree with TRBD2. This CDR3 is built from 14 residues. Germline V gene lookup returns CDR1 MNHEY and CDR2 SMNVEV (reference sequence). With 6 bases clipped from V and 5 bases from J, the junction kept 10 bases outside the gene matches.

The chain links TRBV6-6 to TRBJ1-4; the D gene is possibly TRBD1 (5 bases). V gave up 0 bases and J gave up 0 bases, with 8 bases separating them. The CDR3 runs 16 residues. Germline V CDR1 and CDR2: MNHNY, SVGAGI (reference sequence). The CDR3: CASSYSKTATNEKLFF. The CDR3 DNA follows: TGTGCCAGCAGTTACTCGAAGACAGCAACTAATGAAAAACTGTTTTTT.

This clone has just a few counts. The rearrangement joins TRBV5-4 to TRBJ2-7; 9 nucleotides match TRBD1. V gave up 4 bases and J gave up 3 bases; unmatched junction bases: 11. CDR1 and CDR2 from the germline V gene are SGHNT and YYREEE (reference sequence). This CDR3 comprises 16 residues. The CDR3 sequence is CASSPSTDRGFYEQYF. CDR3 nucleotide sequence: TGTGCCAGCAGCCCTTCCACGGACAGGGGCTTCTACGAGCAGTACTTC. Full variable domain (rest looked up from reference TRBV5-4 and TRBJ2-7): ETGVTQSPTHLIKTRGQQVTLRCSSQSGHNTVSWYQQALGQGPQFIFQYYREEENGRGNFPPRFSGLQFPNYSSELNVNALELDDSALYLCASSPSTDRGFYEQYFGPGTRLTVT.

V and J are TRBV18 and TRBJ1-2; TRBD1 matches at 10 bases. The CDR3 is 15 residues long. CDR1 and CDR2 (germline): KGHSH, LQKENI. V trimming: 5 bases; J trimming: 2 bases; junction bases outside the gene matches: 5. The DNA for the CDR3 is TGTGCCAGCTCATCGACAGGGGGCAGGAACTATGGCTACACCTTC. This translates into CASSSTGGRNYGYTF. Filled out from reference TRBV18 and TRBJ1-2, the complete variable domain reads NAGVMQNPRHLVRRRGQEARLRCSPMKGHSHVYWYRQLPEEGLKFMVYLQKENIIDESGMPKERFSAEFPKEGPSILRIQQVVRGDSAAYFCASSSTGGRNYGYTFGSGTRLTVV.

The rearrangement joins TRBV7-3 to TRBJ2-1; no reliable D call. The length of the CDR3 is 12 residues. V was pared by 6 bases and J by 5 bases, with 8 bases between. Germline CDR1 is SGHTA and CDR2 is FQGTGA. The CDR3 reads CASSKQNNEQFF. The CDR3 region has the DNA TGTGCCAGCAGTAAACAGAACAATGAGCAGTTCTTC. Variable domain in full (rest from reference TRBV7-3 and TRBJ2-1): GAGVSQTPSNKVTEKGKYVELRCDPISGHTALYWYRQSLGQGPEFLIYFQGTGAADDSGLPNDRFFAVRPEGSVSTLKIQRTERGDSAVYLCASSKQNNEQFFGPGTRLTVL.

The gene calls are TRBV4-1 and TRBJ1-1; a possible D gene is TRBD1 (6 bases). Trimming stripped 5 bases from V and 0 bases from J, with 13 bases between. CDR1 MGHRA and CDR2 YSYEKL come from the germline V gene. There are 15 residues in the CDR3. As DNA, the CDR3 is TGCGCCAGCAGCTCGGACAGACAGATGAACACTGAAGCTTTCTTT. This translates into CASSSDRQMNTEAFF.

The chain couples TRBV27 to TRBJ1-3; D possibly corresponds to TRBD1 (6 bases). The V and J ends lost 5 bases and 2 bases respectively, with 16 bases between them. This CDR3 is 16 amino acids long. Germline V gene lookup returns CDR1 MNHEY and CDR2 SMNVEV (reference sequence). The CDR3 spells CASSPGGGGPGNTIYF. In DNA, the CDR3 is TGTGCCAGCAGTCCGGGTGGGGGGGGCCCTGGAAACACCATATATTTT.

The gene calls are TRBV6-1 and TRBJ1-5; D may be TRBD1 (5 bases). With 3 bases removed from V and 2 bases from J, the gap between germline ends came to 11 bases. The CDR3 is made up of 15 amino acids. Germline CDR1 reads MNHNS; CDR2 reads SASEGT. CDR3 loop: CASSEQGIGNQPQHF. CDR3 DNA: TGTGCCAGCAGTGAGCAGGGTATTGGCAATCAGCCCCAGCATTTT.

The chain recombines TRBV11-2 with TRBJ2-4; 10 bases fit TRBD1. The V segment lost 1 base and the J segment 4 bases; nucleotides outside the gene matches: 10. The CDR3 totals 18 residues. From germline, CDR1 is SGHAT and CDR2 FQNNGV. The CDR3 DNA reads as TGTGCCAGCAGCTTAGTATCGGCGGGACAGGGGTTGAAAAACATTCAGTACTTC. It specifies CASSLVSAGQGLKNIQYF. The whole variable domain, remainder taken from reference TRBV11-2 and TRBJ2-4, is EAGVAQSPRYKIIEKRQSVAFWCNPISGHATLYWYQQILGQGPKLLIQFQNNGVVDDSQLPKDRFSAERLKGVDSTLKIQPAKLEDSAVYLCASSLVSAGQGLKNIQYFGAGTRLSVL.

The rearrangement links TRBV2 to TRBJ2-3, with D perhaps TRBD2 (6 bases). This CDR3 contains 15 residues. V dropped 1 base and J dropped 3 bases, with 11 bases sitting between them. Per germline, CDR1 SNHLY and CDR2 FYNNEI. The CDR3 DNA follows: TGTGCCAGCAGTGAAGTCGGCGGGGAGACAGATACGCAGTATTTT. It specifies CASSEVGGETDTQYF.

Here the CDR3 DNA reads TGTGCCATCGGGGACAGGGGGCTGAGTGTGCCCCAGCATTTT. Its translation: CAIGDRGLSVPQHF. V usage is TRBV6-5 and J usage is TRBJ1-5, with 12 bases that match TRBD1. Germline V gene data show CDR1 as MNHEY and CDR2 as SVGAGI. V was pared by 10 bases and J by 9 bases, with 10 bases of the junction left unmatched. The CDR3 is made up of 14 amino acids.

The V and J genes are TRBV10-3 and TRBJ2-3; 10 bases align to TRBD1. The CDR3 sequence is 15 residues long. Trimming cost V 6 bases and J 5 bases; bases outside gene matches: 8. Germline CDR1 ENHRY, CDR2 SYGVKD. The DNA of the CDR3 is TGTGCCATCAGGGAGGACAGGGGGATGATAGATACGCAGTATTTT. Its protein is CAIREDRGMIDTQYF.

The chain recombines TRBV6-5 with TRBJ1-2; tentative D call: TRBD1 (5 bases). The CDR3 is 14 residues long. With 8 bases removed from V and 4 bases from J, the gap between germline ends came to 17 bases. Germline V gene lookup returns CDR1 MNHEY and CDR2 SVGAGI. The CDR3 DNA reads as TGTGCCAGCCTCGTAGGTGGAGGGGCCTATGGCTACACCTTC. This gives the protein CASLVGGGAYGYTF.

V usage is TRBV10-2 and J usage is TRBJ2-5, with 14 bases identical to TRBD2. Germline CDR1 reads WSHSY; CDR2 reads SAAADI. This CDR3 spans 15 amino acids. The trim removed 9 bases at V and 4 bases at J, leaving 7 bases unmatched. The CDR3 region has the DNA TGCGCCAGTGCCGGGACTAGCGGGAGACGAGAGACCCAGTACTTC. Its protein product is CASAGTSGRRETQYF.

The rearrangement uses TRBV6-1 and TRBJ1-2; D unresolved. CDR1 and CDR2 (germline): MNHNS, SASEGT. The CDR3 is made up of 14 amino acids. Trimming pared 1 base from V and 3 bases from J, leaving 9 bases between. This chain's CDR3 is CASSEGRVYYGYTF. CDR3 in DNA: TGTGCCAGCAGTGAAGGGAGGGTTTACTATGGCTACACCTTC.

The CDR3 spells CASSLDRGVADTQYF. CDR3 nucleotides: TGTGCCAGCAGCTTAGACAGGGGAGTAGCAGATACGCAGTATTTT. The chain couples TRBV7-3 to TRBJ2-3, with 8 bases matching TRBD1. J was trimmed by 4 bases and V by 2 bases; bases with no gene match: 5. The CDR3 has 15 residues. CDR1 is SGHTA, CDR2 FQGTGA, per germline. The complete variable domain, with remaining parts taken from reference TRBV7-3 and TRBJ2-3, reads GAGVSQTPSNKVTEKGKYVELRCDPISGHTALYWYRQSLGQGPEFLIYFQGTGAADDSGLPNDRFFAVRPEGSVSTLKIQRTERGDSAVYLCASSLDRGVADTQYFGPGTRLTVL.

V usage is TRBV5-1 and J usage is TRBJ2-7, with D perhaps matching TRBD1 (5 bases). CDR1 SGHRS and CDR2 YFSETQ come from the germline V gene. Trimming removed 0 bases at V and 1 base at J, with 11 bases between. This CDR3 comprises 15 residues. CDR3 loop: CASSLGWGGSYEQYF. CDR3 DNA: TGCGCCAGCAGCTTGGGGTGGGGCGGATCCTACGAGCAGTACTTC.

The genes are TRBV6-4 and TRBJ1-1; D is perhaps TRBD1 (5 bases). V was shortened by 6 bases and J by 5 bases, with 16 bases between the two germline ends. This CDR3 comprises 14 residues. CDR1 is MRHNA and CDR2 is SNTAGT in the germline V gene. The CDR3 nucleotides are TGTGCCAGCAGCTCAATGGGGCGGGGGACTGAAGCTTTCTTT. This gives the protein CASSSMGRGTEAFF.

Here the CDR3 DNA reads TGTGCCAGCAGCTTGGCCGTCGGAGGGGCGGGGAACACCGGGGAGCTGTTTTTT. It yields the protein CASSLAVGGAGNTGELFF. The chain joins TRBV11-2 to TRBJ2-2; TRBD2 is a possible D gene (6 bases). V lost 3 bases and J 1 base, leaving 18 bases between the germline ends. Germline CDR1 reads SGHAT; CDR2 reads FQNNGV. The CDR3 is 18 amino acids.